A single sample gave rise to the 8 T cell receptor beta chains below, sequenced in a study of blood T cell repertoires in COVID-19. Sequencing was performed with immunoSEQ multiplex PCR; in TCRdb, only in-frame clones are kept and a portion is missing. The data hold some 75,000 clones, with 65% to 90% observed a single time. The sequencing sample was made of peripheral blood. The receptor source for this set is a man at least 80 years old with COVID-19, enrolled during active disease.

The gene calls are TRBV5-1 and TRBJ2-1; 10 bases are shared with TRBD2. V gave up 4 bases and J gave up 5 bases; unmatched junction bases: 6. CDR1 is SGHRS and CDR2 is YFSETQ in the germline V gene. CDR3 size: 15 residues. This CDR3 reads CASSILAGAHNEQFF. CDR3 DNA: TGCGCCAGCAGCATCCTAGCGGGGGCACACAATGAGCAGTTCTTC.

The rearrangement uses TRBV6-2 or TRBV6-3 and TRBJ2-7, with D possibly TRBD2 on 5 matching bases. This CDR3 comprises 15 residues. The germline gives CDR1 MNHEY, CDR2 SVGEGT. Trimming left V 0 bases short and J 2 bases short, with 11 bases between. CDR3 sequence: CASSYSTGSPYEQYF. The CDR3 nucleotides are TGTGCCAGCAGTTACTCGACGGGGTCACCCTACGAGCAGTACTTC.

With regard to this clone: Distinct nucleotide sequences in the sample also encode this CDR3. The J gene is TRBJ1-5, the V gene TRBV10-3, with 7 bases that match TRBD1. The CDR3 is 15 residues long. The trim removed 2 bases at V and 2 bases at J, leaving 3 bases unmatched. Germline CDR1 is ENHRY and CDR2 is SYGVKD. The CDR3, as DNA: TGTGCCATCAGTGAGAGACAGGGAGGCAATCAGCCCCAGCATTTT. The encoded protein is CAISERQGGNQPQHF.

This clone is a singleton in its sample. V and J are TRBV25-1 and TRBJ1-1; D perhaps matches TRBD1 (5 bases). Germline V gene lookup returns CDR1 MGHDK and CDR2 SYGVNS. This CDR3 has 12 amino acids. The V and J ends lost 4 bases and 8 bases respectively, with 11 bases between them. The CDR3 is CASSAQGVEAFF. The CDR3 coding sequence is TGTGCCAGCAGTGCGCAGGGCGTAGAAGCTTTCTTT.

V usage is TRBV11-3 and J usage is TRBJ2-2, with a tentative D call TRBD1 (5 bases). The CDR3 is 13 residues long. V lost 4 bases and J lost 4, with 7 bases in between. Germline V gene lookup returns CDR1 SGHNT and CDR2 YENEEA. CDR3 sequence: CASSSRATGELFF. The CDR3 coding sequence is TGTGCCAGCAGCTCCAGGGCCACCGGGGAGCTGTTTTTT.

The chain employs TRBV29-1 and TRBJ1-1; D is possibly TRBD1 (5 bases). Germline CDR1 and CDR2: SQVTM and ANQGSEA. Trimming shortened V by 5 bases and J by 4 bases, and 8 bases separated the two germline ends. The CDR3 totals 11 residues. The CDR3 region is CSVTQGTEAFF. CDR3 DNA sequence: TGCAGCGTTACTCAGGGCACTGAAGCTTTCTTT.

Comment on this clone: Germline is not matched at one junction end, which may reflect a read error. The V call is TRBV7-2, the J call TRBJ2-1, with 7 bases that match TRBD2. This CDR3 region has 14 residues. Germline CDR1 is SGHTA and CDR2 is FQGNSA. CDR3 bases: TGTGCCAGCAGCTCAGTATACTCGAGCGGGGCAAGCGTCTTC. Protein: CASSSVYSSGASVF.

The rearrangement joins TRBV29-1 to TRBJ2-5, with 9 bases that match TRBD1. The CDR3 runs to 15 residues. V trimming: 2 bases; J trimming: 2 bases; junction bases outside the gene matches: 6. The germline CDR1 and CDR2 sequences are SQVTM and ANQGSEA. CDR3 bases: TGCAGCGTTGAACGCTGGGGACAGGGTCAAGAGACCCAGTACTTC. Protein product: CSVERWGQGQETQYF.